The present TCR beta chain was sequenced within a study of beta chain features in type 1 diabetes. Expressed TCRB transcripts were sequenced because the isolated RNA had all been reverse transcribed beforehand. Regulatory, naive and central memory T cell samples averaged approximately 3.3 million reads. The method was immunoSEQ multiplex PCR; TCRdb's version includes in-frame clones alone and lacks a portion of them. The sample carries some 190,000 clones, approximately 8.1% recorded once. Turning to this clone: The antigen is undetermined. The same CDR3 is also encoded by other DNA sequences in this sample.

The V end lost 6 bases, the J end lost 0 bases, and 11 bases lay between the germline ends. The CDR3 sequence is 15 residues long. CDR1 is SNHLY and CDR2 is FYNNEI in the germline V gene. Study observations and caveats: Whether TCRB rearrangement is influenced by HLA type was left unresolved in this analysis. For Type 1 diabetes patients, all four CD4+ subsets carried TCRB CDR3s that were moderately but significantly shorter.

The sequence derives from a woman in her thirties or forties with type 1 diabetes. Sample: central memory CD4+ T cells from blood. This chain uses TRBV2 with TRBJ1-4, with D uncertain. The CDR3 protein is CASSRTGATNEKLFF. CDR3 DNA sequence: TGTGCCAGCAGCCGGACGGGAGCAACTAATGAAAAACTGTTTTTT. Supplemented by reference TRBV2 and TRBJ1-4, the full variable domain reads EPEVTQTPSHQVTQMGQEVILRCVPISNHLYFYWYRQILGQKVEFLVSFYNNEISEKSEIFDDQFSVERPDGSNFTLKIRSTKLEDSAMYFCASSRTGATNEKLFFGSGTQLSVL.